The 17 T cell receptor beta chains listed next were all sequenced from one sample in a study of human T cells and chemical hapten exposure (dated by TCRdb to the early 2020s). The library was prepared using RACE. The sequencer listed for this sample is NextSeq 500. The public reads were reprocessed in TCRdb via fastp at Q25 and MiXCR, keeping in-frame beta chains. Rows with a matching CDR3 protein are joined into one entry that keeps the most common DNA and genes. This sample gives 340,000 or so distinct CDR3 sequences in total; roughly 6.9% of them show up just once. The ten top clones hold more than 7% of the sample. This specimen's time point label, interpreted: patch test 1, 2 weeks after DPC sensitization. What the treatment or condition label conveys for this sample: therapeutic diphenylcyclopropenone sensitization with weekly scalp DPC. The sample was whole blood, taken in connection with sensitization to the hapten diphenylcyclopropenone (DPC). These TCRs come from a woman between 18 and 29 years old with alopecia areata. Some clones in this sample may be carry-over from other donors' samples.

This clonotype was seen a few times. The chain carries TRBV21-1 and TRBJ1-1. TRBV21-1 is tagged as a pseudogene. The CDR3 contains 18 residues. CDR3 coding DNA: TGTGCCAGCAGCGGTAGGGGACCCTCCCCCGAAATGAACACTGAAGCTTTCTTT. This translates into CASSGRGPSPEMNTEAFF.

The CDR3 coding sequence is TGTGCCAGCAGTGGGACAGGGGACTTTAGCAATCAGCCCCAGCATTTT. Its protein product is CASSGTGDFSNQPQHF. The V gene is TRBV6-6, the J gene TRBJ1-5; 10 positions agree with TRBD1. Germline CDR1 and CDR2: MNHNY and SVGAGI (reference sequence). Trimming took 5 bases from V and 0 from J; bases not matched to a gene: 4. This CDR3 comprises 16 residues.

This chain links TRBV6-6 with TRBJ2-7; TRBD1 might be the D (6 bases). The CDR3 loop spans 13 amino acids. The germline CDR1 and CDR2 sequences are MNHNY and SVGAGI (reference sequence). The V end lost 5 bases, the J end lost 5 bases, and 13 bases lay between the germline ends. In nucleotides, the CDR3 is TGTGCCAGCAGTATACCCCCAGGGGACGAGCAGTACTTC. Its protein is CASSIPPGDEQYF.

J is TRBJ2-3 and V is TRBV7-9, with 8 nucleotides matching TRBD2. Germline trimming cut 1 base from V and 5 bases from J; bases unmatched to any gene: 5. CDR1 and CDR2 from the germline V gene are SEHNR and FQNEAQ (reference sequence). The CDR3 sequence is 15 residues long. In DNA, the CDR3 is TGTGCCAGCAGCTTAGTGATAGCGGGACTAGATACGCAGTATTTT. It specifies CASSLVIAGLDTQYF.

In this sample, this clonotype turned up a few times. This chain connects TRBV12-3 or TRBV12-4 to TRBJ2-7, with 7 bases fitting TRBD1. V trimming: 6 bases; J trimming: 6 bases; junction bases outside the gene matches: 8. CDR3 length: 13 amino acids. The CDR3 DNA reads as TGTGCCAGCAGCGACAGGGTCACTGGCGAGCAGTACTTC. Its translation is CASSDRVTGEQYF.

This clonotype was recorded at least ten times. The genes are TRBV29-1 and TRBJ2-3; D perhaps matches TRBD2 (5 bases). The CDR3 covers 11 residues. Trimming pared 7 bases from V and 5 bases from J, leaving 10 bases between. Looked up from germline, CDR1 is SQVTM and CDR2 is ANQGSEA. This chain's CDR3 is CSAGIVDTQYF. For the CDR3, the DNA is TGCAGCGCCGGGATTGTAGATACGCAGTATTTT.

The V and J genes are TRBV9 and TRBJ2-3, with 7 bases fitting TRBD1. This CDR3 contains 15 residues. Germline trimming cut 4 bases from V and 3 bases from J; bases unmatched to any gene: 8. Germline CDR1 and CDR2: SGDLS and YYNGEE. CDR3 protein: CASSPRGLGTDTQYF. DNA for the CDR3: TGTGCCAGCAGCCCTAGGGGGCTCGGGACAGATACGCAGTATTTT.

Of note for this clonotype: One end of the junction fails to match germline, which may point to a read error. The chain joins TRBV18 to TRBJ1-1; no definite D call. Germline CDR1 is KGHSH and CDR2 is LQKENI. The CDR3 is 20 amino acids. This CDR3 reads CASSPRSAGTLTTMNTGAFF. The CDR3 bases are TGTGCCAGCTCACCAAGATCAGCGGGAACACTAACTACCATGAACACTGGAGCTTTCTTT.

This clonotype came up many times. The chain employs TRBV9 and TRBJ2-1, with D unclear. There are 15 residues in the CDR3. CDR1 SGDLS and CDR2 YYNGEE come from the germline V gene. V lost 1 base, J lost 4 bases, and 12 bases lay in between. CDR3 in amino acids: CASSVKGRYYNEQFF. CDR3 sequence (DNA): TGTGCCAGCAGCGTAAAGGGCCGGTATTACAATGAGCAGTTCTTC. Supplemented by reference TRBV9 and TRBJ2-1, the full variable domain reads DSGVTQTPKHLITATGQRVTLRCSPRSGDLSVYWYQQSLDQGLQFLIQYYNGEERAKGNILERFSAQQFPDLHSELNLSSLELGDSALYFCASSVKGRYYNEQFFGPGTRLTVL.

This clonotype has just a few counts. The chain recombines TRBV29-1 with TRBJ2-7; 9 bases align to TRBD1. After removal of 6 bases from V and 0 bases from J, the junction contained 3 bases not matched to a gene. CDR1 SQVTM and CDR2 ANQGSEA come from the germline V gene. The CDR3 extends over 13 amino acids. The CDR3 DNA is TGCAGCGTCCGGGACAGGGACTCCTACGAGCAGTACTTC. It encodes CSVRDRDSYEQYF.

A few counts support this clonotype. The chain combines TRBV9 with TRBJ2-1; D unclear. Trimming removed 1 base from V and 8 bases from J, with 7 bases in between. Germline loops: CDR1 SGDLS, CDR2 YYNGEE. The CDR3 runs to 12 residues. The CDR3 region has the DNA TGTGCCAGCAGCGTAACCCCGTATGAGCAGTTCTTC. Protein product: CASSVTPYEQFF.

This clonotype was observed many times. CDR3 sequence reads: CASSRLAGGHGGELFF. The CDR3 DNA is TGCGCCAGCAGCCGTCTAGCGGGGGGGCATGGCGGGGAGCTGTTTTTT. The J gene is TRBJ2-2, the V gene TRBV4-3; 12 positions match TRBD2. V was clipped by 4 bases and J by 7 bases; unmatched bases: 7. This CDR3 contains 16 residues. Germline lookup yields CDR1 LGHNA and CDR2 YSLEER.

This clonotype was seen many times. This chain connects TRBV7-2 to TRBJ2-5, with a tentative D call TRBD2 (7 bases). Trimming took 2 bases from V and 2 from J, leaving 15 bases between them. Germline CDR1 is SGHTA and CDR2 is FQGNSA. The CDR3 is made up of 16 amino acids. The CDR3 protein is CASSLKKGGPQETQYF. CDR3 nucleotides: TGTGCCAGCAGCTTAAAGAAGGGGGGGCCACAAGAGACCCAGTACTTC.

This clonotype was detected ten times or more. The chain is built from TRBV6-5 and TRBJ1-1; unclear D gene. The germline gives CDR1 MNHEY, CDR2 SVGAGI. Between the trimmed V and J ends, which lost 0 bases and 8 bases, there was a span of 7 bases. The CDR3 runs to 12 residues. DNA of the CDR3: TGTGCCAGCAGTTACTCTGCGACCGAAGCTTTCTTT. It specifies CASSYSATEAFF.

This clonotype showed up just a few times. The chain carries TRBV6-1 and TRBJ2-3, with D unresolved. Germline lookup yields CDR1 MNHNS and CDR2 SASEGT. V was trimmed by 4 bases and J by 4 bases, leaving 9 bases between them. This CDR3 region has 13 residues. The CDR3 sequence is CASSGIVSDTQYF. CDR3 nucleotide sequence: TGTGCCAGCAGTGGTATAGTTTCAGATACGCAGTATTTT.

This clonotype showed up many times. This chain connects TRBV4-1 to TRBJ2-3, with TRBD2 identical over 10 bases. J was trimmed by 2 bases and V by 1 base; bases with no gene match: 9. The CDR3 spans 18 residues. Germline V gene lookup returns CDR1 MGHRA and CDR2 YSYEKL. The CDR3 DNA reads TGCGCCAGCAGCCAAGCTGGCAGACTAGCGGGCATCACAGATACGCAGTATTTT. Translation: CASSQAGRLAGITDTQYF.

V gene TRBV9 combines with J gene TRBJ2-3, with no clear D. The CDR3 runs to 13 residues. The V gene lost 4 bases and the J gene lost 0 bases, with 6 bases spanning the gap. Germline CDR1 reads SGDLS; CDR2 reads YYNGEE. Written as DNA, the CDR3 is TGTGCCAGCAGCAAAAAGAGCACAGATACGCAGTATTTT. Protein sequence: CASSKKSTDTQYF.